These T cell receptor beta chains were read from a single sample in a study of T cells in Graves' hyperthyroidism and ophthalmopathy. TCRdb called the multiplex PCR reads again in MiXCR, with one record for every CDR3 protein. The sample consists of a few hundred thousand distinct CDR3 sequences, around 45% of them appearing once. Sequenced: peripheral blood or thyroid tissue (not recorded which). Every receptor here comes from a woman aged 18-29 years with Graves' hyperthyroidism. CDR3s leave out the opening cysteine and the closing phenylalanine or tryptophan. The order of the fields is V gene, D gene, clone size, J gene, CDR3 length, CDR3 protein. A D gene is named only where the DNA matches it firmly. Size is omitted from some rows. Given values are once, few, many or a class for expanded clones.

TRBV6-6	TRBD1	-	TRBJ1-1	15	ASSMGQVSFGNTEAF
TRBV6-1	TRBD1	many	TRBJ2-7	14	ASSEVTLGQAYEQY
TRBV28	-	few	TRBJ1-5	12	ASSLTGLNQPQH
TRBV2	-	-	TRBJ1-5	9	ASRGGQPQH
TRBV5-1	TRBD1	-	TRBJ1-2	13	ASSRGQGNNYGYT
TRBV15	-	-	TRBJ2-6	14	ATSEGGRGGANVLT
TRBV5-5	-	many	TRBJ1-6	15	ASSLELRVPYNSPLH
TRBV25-1	TRBD2	many	TRBJ2-3	14	ASSAGLAGIGDTQY
TRBV20-1	-	-	TRBJ2-3	11	SARGINTDTQY
TRBV29-1	TRBD2	many	TRBJ2-5	15	SVDGSSGSVPQETQY
TRBV12-3/TRBV12-4	-	-	-	10	ASSFGGIEQF
TRBV6-1	TRBD2	-	TRBJ2-7	12	ASSETSVTYEQY
TRBV7-9	TRBD1	-	TRBJ1-5	12	ATSTGVANQPQH
TRBV14	-	many	TRBJ1-1	11	ASSQAPSTEAF
TRBV7-2	TRBD2	many	TRBJ2-5	12	ASSLGLAQETQY
TRBV3-1	TRBD1	many	TRBJ2-6	15	ASSKGQGAGGANVLT
TRBV6-1	-	few	TRBJ1-4	13	ASIAGVTTNEKLF
TRBV2	TRBD2	many	TRBJ2-2	13	ASSRPGTSTGELF
TRBV5-6	-	-	TRBJ1-2	13	ASSLGTSYSAGNT
TRBV7-2	TRBD2	few	TRBJ2-1	15	ASSLREVAGGPDEQF
TRBV19	-	-	TRBJ1-4	11	ARDVATNEKLF
TRBV20-1	TRBD2	-	TRBJ2-5	11	SARPASGRAQY
TRBV4-1	TRBD1	few	TRBJ2-7	12	ASSRQGALGEQY
TRBV7-9	-	many	TRBJ1-2	12	ASSLVEWTVGYT
TRBV20-1	TRBD1	-	TRBJ2-7	11	SSTGTGAYEQY
TRBV20-1	-	many	TRBJ1-2	9	SARDRDGYT
TRBV10-3	-	-	TRBJ2-7	12	AISESSSTYEQY
TRBV20-1	-	many	TRBJ2-7	13	SASSGGISSYEQY
TRBV30	-	few	TRBJ2-2	12	AWWGPDHTGELF
TRBV29-1	TRBD1	-	-	12	SVARGRLNNEQF
TRBV7-9	TRBD1	few	TRBJ2-7	13	ASSLAVGQGNEQY